Following are 26 T cell receptor beta chains from one sample sequenced in a study of T cells in Graves' hyperthyroidism and ophthalmopathy. Amplification yielded TCR beta CDR3 regions, with RNA transcripts as the source. The HTBI set primed first-round TCR CDR3 RT-PCR. Each CDR3 protein is one row after TCRdb ran MiXCR on the multiplex PCR reads. The sample consists of over 700,000 distinct CDR3 sequences, more than 30% of them appearing once. The specimen was blood. All receptors come from a man aged 18 to 30 with Graves' hyperthyroidism.

In this sample, this clonotype turned up many times. The genes are TRBV20-1 and TRBJ1-2, with D maybe TRBD1 (6 bases). Per germline, CDR1 DFQATT and CDR2 SNEGSKA (reference sequence). Trimming shortened V by 6 bases and J by 3 bases, and 20 bases separated the two germline ends. CDR3 size: 15 residues. Here the CDR3 reads CSAGGAGHLDYGYTF. CDR3 DNA: TGCAGTGCGGGGGGAGCGGGACACCTGGACTATGGCTACACCTTC.

At least ten counts were recorded for this clonotype. CDR3 nucleotides: TGTGCCATCAGTGGGGACAGGGACGACGGGGAGCTGTTTTTT. This sequence encodes CAISGDRDDGELFF. J is TRBJ2-2 and V is TRBV10-3; 9 bases line up with TRBD1. This CDR3 contains 14 residues. Germline CDR1 and CDR2: ENHRY and SYGVKD. The V segment lost 4 bases and the J segment 7 bases; nucleotides outside the gene matches: 4.

The J gene is TRBJ2-7, the V gene TRBV7-2; 9 nucleotides line up with TRBD1. The CDR3 extends over 16 amino acids. CDR1 and CDR2 from the germline V gene are SGHTA and FQGNSA. Trimming cost V 4 bases and J 2 bases; bases outside gene matches: 9. CDR3 sequence: CASSSSETGGPYEQYF. The CDR3 DNA reads TGTGCCAGCAGCTCCTCCGAGACAGGGGGTCCCTACGAGCAGTACTTC.

This clonotype was seen ten or more times. The CDR3 loop reads CASSSEGGTEAFF. The CDR3 nucleotides read TGTGCCAGCAGCTCAGAGGGGGGGACTGAAGCTTTCTTT. The chain links TRBV7-9 to TRBJ1-1, with D maybe TRBD1 (6 bases). The CDR3 is 13 amino acids. V lost 4 bases to trimming and J lost 5 bases, with 11 bases between them. Germline V gene data show CDR1 as SEHNR and CDR2 as FQNEAQ (reference sequence).

J is TRBJ1-1 and V is TRBV14; D is uncertain. Trimming shortened V by 1 base and J by 2 bases, and 11 bases separated the two germline ends. The CDR3 loop spans 15 amino acids. The V gene's germline CDR1 is SGHDN and CDR2 FVKESK. CDR3 DNA: TGTGCCAGCAGCCAAGTCATGGCTGAAAACACTGAAGCTTTCTTT. As protein: CASSQVMAENTEAFF.

V and J are TRBV15 and TRBJ2-3, with D possibly being TRBD1 or TRBD2 (5 bases each). The CDR3 length is 15 residues. V dropped 0 bases and J dropped 0 bases, with 7 bases sitting between them. From germline, CDR1 is LNHNV and CDR2 YYDKDF (reference sequence). The CDR3 here is CATSREGDSTDTQYF. The DNA for the CDR3 is TGTGCCACCAGCAGAGAGGGGGACAGCACAGATACGCAGTATTTT.

Many counts were recorded for this clonotype. The chain has TRBV10-3 and TRBJ2-2; the match to TRBD2 covers 10 bases. The V segment lost 11 bases and the J segment 1 base; nucleotides outside the gene matches: 10. Germline CDR1 and CDR2: ENHRY and SYGVKD. This CDR3 is 16 amino acids long. DNA of the CDR3: TGTGCCCTACAGAACCAGCGGGAGGGGAACACCGGGGAGCTGTTTTTT. Translating it yields CALQNQREGNTGELFF.

This clonotype was counted only a few times. The chain employs TRBV7-2 and TRBJ2-7; the match to TRBD2 covers 13 bases. The V and J ends lost 5 bases and 3 bases, in that order; junction bases with no gene match: 19. Germline assignment: CDR1 SGHTA and CDR2 FQGNSA. The CDR3 totals 20 residues. For the CDR3, the DNA is TGTGCCAGCAGCCCCATCAGGAGGACTAGCGGGAGCCAGCAGGTCTACGAGCAGTACTTC. Amino acids: CASSPIRRTSGSQQVYEQYF. Complete variable domain (other parts from reference TRBV7-2 and TRBJ2-7): GAGVSQSPSNKVTEKGKDVELRCDPISGHTALYWYRQSLGQGLEFLIYFQGNSAPDKSGLPSDRFSAERTGGSVSTLTIQRTQQEDSAVYLCASSPIRRTSGSQQVYEQYFGPGTRLTVT.

This chain joins TRBV5-1 and TRBJ1-1; D gene ambiguous. The CDR3 extends over 15 amino acids. V was cut by 3 bases and J by 10 bases, with 22 bases left in between. The germline gives CDR1 SGHRS, CDR2 YFSETQ. The CDR3 reads CASSSREGLYSRAFF. CDR3 DNA: TGCGCCAGCAGCTCAAGGGAGGGCCTTTATTCCAGAGCTTTCTTT.

This clonotype was seen repeatedly, ten times or more. The chain employs TRBV29-1 and TRBJ1-3; D unclear. Deletions cut 3 bases from V and 0 bases from J, with 9 bases between. The germline V gene has CDR1 SQVTM and CDR2 ANQGSEA. The CDR3 extends over 14 amino acids. CDR3 nucleotide sequence: TGCAGCGTTGAGAGCGGAGCCTCTGGAAACACCATATATTTT. It is translated as CSVESGASGNTIYF.

This clonotype was counted a few times. The V call is TRBV7-9, the J call TRBJ1-2; TRBD1 might be the D (6 bases). V was clipped by 6 bases and J by 6 bases, with 29 bases between them. The CDR3 contains 18 residues. Germline loops: CDR1 SEHNR, CDR2 FQNEAQ (reference sequence). CDR3 nucleotides: TGTGCCAGCAGATCCGACGCTCCCTTCGGAGGGGGTAGTAATGGCTACACCTTC. Protein product: CASRSDAPFGGGSNGYTF.

This CDR3 reads CASSPKVFGGYEQYF. DNA of the CDR3: TGTGCCAGCTCACCAAAAGTTTTTGGCGGATACGAGCAGTACTTC. The rearrangement uses TRBV14 and TRBJ2-7; D is undetermined. V was shortened by 8 bases and J by 4 bases, with 21 bases between the two germline ends. This CDR3 spans 15 amino acids. The germline V gene encodes CDR1 SGHDN and CDR2 FVKESK.

This clonotype was detected many times. The CDR3 spells CASNTRGTPRSPLHF. DNA of the CDR3: TGTGCCAGCAACACGAGGGGGACTCCGAGATCACCCCTCCACTTT. The chain recombines TRBV9 with TRBJ1-6; D is possibly TRBD1 (6 bases). V was trimmed by 6 bases and J by 10 bases, leaving 20 bases between them. The germline gives CDR1 SGDLS, CDR2 YYNGEE. This CDR3 has 15 residues.

The rearrangement links TRBV7-2 to TRBJ1-5; a possible D gene is TRBD1 (5 bases). The CDR3 length is 15 residues. Germline V gene sequence: CDR1 SGHTA, CDR2 FQGNSA. V shed 6 bases and J shed 5 bases, with 17 bases lying between them. CDR3 in amino acids: CASSLRQGGHQPQHF. The CDR3 DNA sequence: TGTGCCAGCAGTTTACGCCAGGGAGGTCATCAGCCCCAGCATTTT. The full variable domain, rest sourced from reference TRBV7-2 and TRBJ1-5, is GAGVSQSPSNKVTEKGKDVELRCDPISGHTALYWYRQSLGQGLEFLIYFQGNSAPDKSGLPSDRFSAERTGGSVSTLTIQRTQQEDSAVYLCASSLRQGGHQPQHFGDGTRLSIL.

To note about this clonotype: At one boundary the junction diverges from the germline segment, which might be a read error. The CDR3 nucleotides are TGTGCCAGCAGTGACGCAGGGGGGAGCAATCAGCCCCAGCATTTT. It encodes CASSDAGGSNQPQHF. This chain links TRBV10-3 with TRBJ1-5; TRBD1 matches 7 bases. From germline, CDR1 is ENHRY and CDR2 SYGVKD. This CDR3 has 15 residues.

Details on this clonotype: This may be a read error, as it is one base from a much larger clone. V is TRBV6-1 and J is TRBJ1-3, with D perhaps matching TRBD1 (6 bases). This CDR3 has 12 residues. Germline assignment: CDR1 MNHNS and CDR2 SASEGT. Trimming shortened V by 10 bases and J by 8 bases, and 15 bases separated the two germline ends. CDR3 region: CATDSGDYTIYF. CDR3 DNA: TGTGCCACGGACAGCGGGGACTACACCATATATTTT.

The table lists this clonotype with many counts. The chain recombines TRBV10-3 with TRBJ1-1, with a possible D match to TRBD1 (6 bases). The CDR3 runs 16 residues. V was cut by 3 bases and J by 3 bases, with 17 bases left in between. Germline lookup yields CDR1 ENHRY and CDR2 SYGVKD. CDR3 sequence: CAISDIRGRGHTEAFF. CDR3 DNA sequence: TGTGCCATCAGTGATATCAGGGGACGAGGTCACACTGAAGCTTTCTTT.

In its sample, this clonotype was seen a few times. V is TRBV12-3 or TRBV12-4 and J is TRBJ2-7; TRBD1 matches 8 bases. Unmatched junction bases numbered 9, after V lost 8 bases and J lost 6 bases. This CDR3 region has 13 residues. The CDR3 DNA sequence: TGTGCCAGCGGTACAGGGGGGACCGGCGAGCAGTACTTC. Residues: CASGTGGTGEQYF.

Turning to this clonotype: A much larger clone sits a single nucleotide away, making a read error possible. The rearrangement uses TRBV20-1 and TRBJ1-1, with 7 nucleotides matching TRBD1. The germline V gene has CDR1 DFQATT and CDR2 SNEGSKA (reference sequence). The CDR3 consists of 13 residues. The trim removed 4 bases at V and 6 bases at J, leaving 8 bases unmatched. DNA of the CDR3: TGCAGTGCTACCGGGACAGAACACGCTGAAGCTTTCTTT. Protein product: CSATGTEHAEAFF.

This clonotype was counted a few times. This CDR3 is CSFQGDTEAFF. In DNA form, the CDR3 reads TGCAGCTTTCAGGGCGACACTGAAGCTTTCTTT. The chain has TRBV29-1 and TRBJ1-1; weak D call: TRBD1 (5 bases). This CDR3 is built from 11 residues. Germline values: CDR1 SQVTM, CDR2 ANQGSEA. The germline V and J ends were trimmed by 8 bases and 3 bases, with 10 bases remaining between them.

The chain is built from TRBV2 and TRBJ1-2; D gene uncertain. The CDR3 covers 13 residues. V gave up 7 bases and J gave up 8 bases, with 17 bases separating them. CDR1 SNHLY and CDR2 FYNNEI come from the germline V gene. CDR3 loop: CASISQVLRGYTF. In nucleotides, the CDR3 is TGTGCCAGCATTTCCCAGGTATTAAGGGGCTACACCTTC.

This clonotype was counted ten times or more. This chain links TRBV7-9 with TRBJ2-5; TRBD2 aligns across 16 bases. Looked up from germline, CDR1 is SEHNR and CDR2 is FQNEAQ (reference sequence). The CDR3 sequence is 17 residues long. Trimming took 4 bases from V and 5 from J; bases not matched to a gene: 7. In nucleotides, the CDR3 is TGTGCCAGCAGCTCGGGACTAGCGGGAGGGCCTGGGGAGACCCAGTACTTC. It yields the protein CASSSGLAGGPGETQYF.

The chain recombines TRBV15 with TRBJ2-7, with a weak D call TRBD2 (5 bases). Germline CDR1 and CDR2: LNHNV and YYDKDF (reference sequence). With 5 bases removed from V and 2 bases from J, the gap between germline ends came to 16 bases. The CDR3 is 15 amino acids. The CDR3 DNA sequence: TGTGCCACCAGCCAAGAGAGGGCAGTTACCTACGAGCAGTACTTC. Its protein product is CATSQERAVTYEQYF.

The CDR3 DNA is TGTGCCAGCAGGCGGGACAGCCGGTATAATTCACCCCTCCACTTT. Its protein product is CASRRDSRYNSPLHF. The rearrangement uses TRBV12-3 or TRBV12-4 and TRBJ1-6, with 7 bases identical to TRBD1. The V and J ends lost 6 bases and 4 bases, in that order; junction bases with no gene match: 6. The CDR3 covers 15 residues.

This clonotype was counted many times. The gene calls are TRBV19 and TRBJ1-1; no reliable D call. V shed 4 bases and J shed 1 base, with 10 bases lying between them. There are 14 residues in the CDR3. Germline V lookup: CDR1 LNHDA, CDR2 SQIVND (reference sequence). CDR3 in DNA: TGTGCCAGTAGTAGTCAGGTACCGAACACTGAAGCTTTCTTT. Amino acid sequence: CASSSQVPNTEAFF. Supplemented by reference TRBV19 and TRBJ1-1, the full variable domain reads DGGITQSPKYLFRKEGQNVTLSCEQNLNHDAMYWYRQDPGQGLRLIYYSQIVNDFQKGDIAEGYSVSREKKESFPLTVTSAQKNPTAFYLCASSSQVPNTEAFFGQGTRLTVV.

A remark on this clonotype: A read error is possible here, since a much larger clone lies one base away. This chain links TRBV7-9 with TRBJ2-7; D unclear. The CDR3 is 14 amino acids. Germline values: CDR1 SEHNR, CDR2 FQNEAQ (reference sequence). Written as DNA, the CDR3 is TGTGCCTGCAGCTTAGACTTCACCCCCTACGAGCAGTACTTC. This sequence encodes CACSLDFTPYEQYF.